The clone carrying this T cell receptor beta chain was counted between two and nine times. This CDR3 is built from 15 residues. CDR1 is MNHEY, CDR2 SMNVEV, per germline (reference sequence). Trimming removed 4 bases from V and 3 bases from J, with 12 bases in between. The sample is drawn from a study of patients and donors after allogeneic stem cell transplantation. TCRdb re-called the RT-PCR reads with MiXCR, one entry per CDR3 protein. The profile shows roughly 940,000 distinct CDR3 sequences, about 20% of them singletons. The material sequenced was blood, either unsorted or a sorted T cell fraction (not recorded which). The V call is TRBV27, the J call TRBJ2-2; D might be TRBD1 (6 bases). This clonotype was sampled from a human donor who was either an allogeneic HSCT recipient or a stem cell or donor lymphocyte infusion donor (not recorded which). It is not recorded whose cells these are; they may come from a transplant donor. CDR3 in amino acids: CASSYRGIDTGELFF. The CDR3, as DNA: TGTGCCAGCAGTTATAGGGGGATAGACACCGGGGAGCTGTTTTTT.